These 30 T cell receptor beta chains were all obtained from the same sample, sequenced in a study of T cell clonality in common variable immunodeficiency. Findings of the study overall: Reportedly, TCR beta sequences from common variable immunodeficiency showed fewer deletions and N-nucleotide insertions.

Their recognized antigens are unknown. Assay used: immunoSEQ multiplex PCR; TCRdb lists only in-frame clones, some missing. This sample has just over 15,000 clones, each found more than once. The sample taken for sequencing was peripheral blood mononuclear cells. The receptors here all came from a human donor with common variable immunodeficiency.

The CDR3 reads CASSVVQGASYGYTF. The sequenced part of the CDR3 DNA is TGTGCCAGCAGCGTGGTGCAGGGGGCTTCCTATGGC. V gene TRBV11-2 combines with J gene TRBJ1-2, with 8 bases fitting TRBD1. The CDR3 extends 3 residues past the end of the read, so its final part is completed from the germline J gene. With 5 bases clipped from V and 4 bases from J, the junction kept 9 bases outside the gene matches. Germline CDR1 and CDR2: SGHAT and FQNNGV. This CDR3 comprises 15 residues.

Notes on this clone: The read halts 3 residues ahead of the CDR3 end, with the missing end drawn from the germline J gene. The V call is TRBV6-1, the J call TRBJ2-7; D remains unclear. Germline assignment: CDR1 MNHNS and CDR2 SASEGT. The ends were cut back, 1 base at V and 3 bases at J, with 13 bases in the middle. CDR3 length: 15 amino acids. CDR3: CASSEGTAQYYEQYF. Incomplete CDR3 DNA: TGTGCCAGCAGTGAAGGCACAGCTCAGTACTACGAG.

There are a few counts of this clone. The missing CDR3 end, 3 residues past where the read stops, is filled in from the germline J gene. The V gene is TRBV18, the J gene TRBJ1-6; 8 nucleotides align to TRBD1. Losses at the gene ends were 3 bases for V and 7 bases for J; bases not matched to a gene: 5. The germline V gene encodes CDR1 KGHSH and CDR2 LQKENI. The CDR3 is 15 amino acids. CDR3 residues: CASSPGQGRNSPLHF. CDR3 DNA (partial): TGTGCCAGCTCACCCGGACAGGGACGAAATTCACCC.

In its sample, this clone is medium-sized. This chain's CDR3 is CASSVTGGPTDTQYF. CDR3 bases read: TGTGCCAGCAGCGTGACGGGGGGACCCACAGATACG. The rearrangement uses TRBV9 and TRBJ2-3; 7 bases agree with TRBD2. The read terminates 3 residues ahead of where the CDR3 ends, so the germline J gene completes it. From germline, CDR1 is SGDLS and CDR2 YYNGEE. The CDR3 is 15 residues long. Losses at the gene ends were 2 bases for V and 2 bases for J; bases not matched to a gene: 5.

This clone was seen repeatedly, ten times or more. The sequenced fragment ends 3 residues before the CDR3 boundary, so the rest is inferred from the germline J gene. The J gene is TRBJ2-7, the V gene TRBV29-1; D is perhaps TRBD2 (6 bases). V lost 7 bases, J lost 6 bases, and 16 bases lay in between. CDR3 length equals 12 residues. Germline assignment: CDR1 SQVTM and CDR2 ANQGSEA. This CDR3 reads CSADARGGEQYF. The covered CDR3 bases are TGCAGCGCCGATGCTAGGGGAGGCGAG.

In the case of this clone: The CDR3 goes on 3 residues after the read ends, and that part is filled in from the germline J gene. The chain combines TRBV19 with TRBJ1-4; tentative D call: TRBD1 (5 bases). CDR3 size: 17 residues. V lost 7 bases and J lost 0, with 18 bases in between. Looked up from germline, CDR1 is LNHDA and CDR2 is SQIVND (reference sequence). The CDR3 spells CASTPTLGPATNEKLFF. CDR3 DNA, as far as it was read: TGTGCCAGTACTCCCACTTTGGGGCCTGCAACTAATGAAAAA.

CDR3 amino acids: CASSPGDREKLFF. The covered CDR3 bases are TGTGCCAGCTCACCAGGGGACAGGGAAAAA. The V and J genes are TRBV18 and TRBJ1-4; 8 nucleotides align to TRBD1. Read data end 3 residues before the CDR3 end; the end is taken from the germline J gene. Losses at the gene ends were 2 bases for V and 8 bases for J; bases not matched to a gene: 1. Germline V CDR1 and CDR2: KGHSH, LQKENI. This CDR3 spans 13 amino acids.

Sample share makes this clone medium-sized (0.01 to 0.1%). Coverage ceases 3 residues before the CDR3 finishes, and the germline J gene fills in the end. The chain uses TRBV4-2 and TRBJ2-1, with a tentative D call TRBD2 (6 bases). Trimming took off 3 bases at V and 4 bases at J, with 13 bases between the two ends. The CDR3 sequence is 15 residues long. CDR1 is LGHNA and CDR2 is YNFKEQ in the germline V gene. The CDR3 region is CASSQQPGLYNEQFF. The part of the CDR3 DNA that was read is TGTGCCAGCAGCCAGCAACCGGGACTGTACAATGAG.

This clone showed up just a few times. The CDR3 goes on 3 residues after the read ends, and that part is filled in from the germline J gene. This sequence joins TRBV19 and TRBJ2-7; TRBD2 agrees at 7 bases. V lost 2 bases to trimming and J lost 6 bases; unmatched junction nucleotides: 10. The CDR3 is 15 residues long. CDR1 and CDR2 from the germline V gene are LNHDA and SQIVND (reference sequence). The sequenced part of the CDR3 DNA is TGTGCCAGTAGTATAAACCCCGGACTAGTCGGCGAG. Translating gives CASSINPGLVGE. The entire CDR3 is CASSINPGLVGEQYF.

This clone showed up just a few times. The read stops 3 residues short of the end of the CDR3; the missing end is completed from the germline J gene. The V and J genes are TRBV19 and TRBJ2-7, with 9 positions matching TRBD1. Germline V lookup: CDR1 LNHDA, CDR2 SQIVND (reference sequence). V was pared by 5 bases and J by 4 bases, with 9 bases of the junction left unmatched. The CDR3 covers 15 residues. The CDR3 here is CASSLSGGQGYEQYF. CDR3 DNA, as far as it was read: TGTGCCAGTAGTCTCTCCGGGGGACAGGGTTACGAG.

As for this clone: The CDR3 is cut off 3 residues early in the read; its end comes from the germline J gene. The sample carries other DNA sequences with the same CDR3. The chain carries TRBV2 and TRBJ2-7; 7 nucleotides agree with TRBD1. After removal of 8 bases from V and 2 bases from J, the junction contained 6 bases not matched to a gene. Germline V gene lookup returns CDR1 SNHLY and CDR2 FYNNEI. The CDR3 is 13 residues long. The covered CDR3 bases are TGTGCCAGCCGGGACAGCGAACCCTACGAG. Protein: CASRDSEPYE. The whole CDR3 protein is CASRDSEPYEQYF. Combining the CDR3 with reference TRBV2 and TRBJ2-7 gives the whole variable domain EPEVTQTPSHQVTQMGQEVILRCVPISNHLYFYWYRQILGQKVEFLVSFYNNEISEKSEIFDDQFSVERPDGSNFTLKIRSTKLEDSAMYFCASRDSEPYEQYFGPGTRLTVT.

CDR3 residues: CASSLSTGVYEQYF. The covered CDR3 bases are TGTGCCAGCAGCTTATCCACAGGTGTCTACGAG. The chain links TRBV7-6 to TRBJ2-7, with D possibly being TRBD1 (5 bases). The CDR3 goes on 3 residues after the read ends, and that part is filled in from the germline J gene. CDR1 and CDR2 from the germline V gene are SGHVS and FNYEAQ. The CDR3 extends over 14 amino acids. V gave up 2 bases and J gave up 3 bases, with 11 bases separating them. Based on the CDR3 plus reference TRBV7-6 and TRBJ2-7, the full variable domain is GAGVSQSPRYKVTKRGQDVALRCDPISGHVSLYWYRQALGQGPEFLTYFNYEAQQDKSGLPNDRFSAERPEGSISTLTIQRTEQRDSAMYRCASSLSTGVYEQYFGPGTRLTVT.

Comments on this clone: Read coverage stops 3 residues before the CDR3 terminus; the germline J gene supplies the remainder. The V and J genes are TRBV7-6 and TRBJ2-3; 10 nucleotides line up with TRBD2. V was pared by 3 bases and J by 2 bases, with 5 bases of the junction left unmatched. The germline gives CDR1 SGHVS, CDR2 FNYEAQ. The CDR3 runs 16 residues. The DNA read from the CDR3 is TGTGCCAGCAGCTTTGCCCTAGCGGGAGTCACAGATACG. Translation: CASSFALAGVTDT. The CDR3 reads in full as CASSFALAGVTDTQYF.

Points on this clone: The read ends 3 residues early relative to the CDR3; the germline J gene fills the gap. The chain recombines TRBV7-2 with TRBJ1-2, with D maybe TRBD1 (6 bases). Looked up from germline, CDR1 is SGHTA and CDR2 is FQGNSA. V was clipped by 1 base and J by 7 bases, with 13 bases between them. The CDR3 spans 14 residues. CDR3 sequence reads: CASSLDRGAGGYTF. The CDR3 DNA, read in part, is TGTGCCAGCAGCTTAGATCGGGGGGCCGGTGGC.

The sample holds a few counts of this clone. From the germline J gene comes the end of the CDR3, since the read stops 3 residues before it. The chain links TRBV18 to TRBJ1-5, with TRBD1 identical over 7 bases. From germline, CDR1 is KGHSH and CDR2 LQKENI. The CDR3 is 16 residues long. With V trimmed by 2 bases and J by 3 bases, 7 bases remained unmatched. Here the CDR3 reads CASSPGGGGLNQPQHF. CDR3 bases read: TGTGCCAGCTCACCAGGAGGGGGCGGCCTCAATCAGCCC. The complete variable domain, with remaining parts taken from reference TRBV18 and TRBJ1-5, reads NAGVMQNPRHLVRRRGQEARLRCSPMKGHSHVYWYRQLPEEGLKFMVYLQKENIIDESGMPKERFSAEFPKEGPSILRIQQVVRGDSAAYFCASSPGGGGLNQPQHFGDGTRLSIL.

Points on this clone: One junction end disagrees with the germline gene, perhaps due to a read error. Coverage ceases 3 residues before the CDR3 finishes, and the germline J gene fills in the end. The gene calls are TRBV7-9 and TRBJ1-1; no clear D. CDR3 length equals 12 residues. Germline CDR1 SEHNR, CDR2 FQNEAQ (reference sequence). The CDR3 DNA, read in part, is TGTGCCAGCAGCGTATCAAACAGTGAA. This gives the protein CASSVSNSE. The full CDR3 protein is CASSVSNSEAFF.

For this clone: The read falls 3 residues short of the CDR3 end, and the missing part is taken from the germline J gene. This chain connects TRBV19 to TRBJ2-2; 7 bases are a match to TRBD2. CDR3 size: 16 residues. After removal of 4 bases from V and 2 bases from J, the junction contained 7 bases not matched to a gene. Germline V gene data show CDR1 as LNHDA and CDR2 as SQIVND (reference sequence). The CDR3 sequence is CASSRSSGSNTGELFF. The sequenced CDR3 bases are TGTGCCAGTAGTAGGTCTAGCGGAAGTAACACCGGGGAG.

Note on this clone: The read gets to within 3 residues of the CDR3 end, and the germline J gene fills in the rest. This rearrangement joins TRBV7-6 to TRBJ2-1, with D perhaps matching TRBD2 (6 bases). CDR1 and CDR2 (germline): SGHVS, FNYEAQ. Trimming cost V 4 bases and J 4 bases, with 11 bases left between them. The CDR3 runs 14 residues. CDR3 sequence: CASSSTGTYNEQFF. The DNA read from the CDR3 is TGTGCCAGCAGCTCGACCGGGACTTACAATGAG.

This clone was seen ten or more times. Sequencing ends 3 residues short of the CDR3 end; the germline J gene provides the rest. The gene calls are TRBV18 and TRBJ2-1; TRBD2 aligns across 8 bases. CDR1 is KGHSH and CDR2 is LQKENI in the germline V gene. V shed 6 bases and J 0 bases; nucleotides not matched to a gene: 4. This CDR3 has 15 amino acids. CDR3 in amino acids: CASSPSGSSYNEQFF. The CDR3 bases that were read are TGTGCCAGCTCTCCCAGCGGGAGCTCCTACAATGAG. Supplemented by reference TRBV18 and TRBJ2-1, the full variable domain reads NAGVMQNPRHLVRRRGQEARLRCSPMKGHSHVYWYRQLPEEGLKFMVYLQKENIIDESGMPKERFSAEFPKEGPSILRIQQVVRGDSAAYFCASSPSGSSYNEQFFGPGTRLTVL.

Comment on this clone: The CDR3 end is not reached by the read, which stops 3 residues before it; the germline J gene fills it in. The V gene is TRBV7-2, the J gene TRBJ1-2, with D perhaps TRBD1 (5 bases). CDR3 size: 13 residues. Per germline, CDR1 SGHTA and CDR2 FQGNSA. The covered CDR3 bases are TGTGCCAGCAGCCCCAGAGCGGGGCCCGGC. Translating it yields CASSPRAGPG. The entire CDR3 is CASSPRAGPGYTF. Variable domain in full (rest from reference TRBV7-2 and TRBJ1-2): GAGVSQSPSNKVTEKGKDVELRCDPISGHTALYWYRQSLGQGLEFLIYFQGNSAPDKSGLPSDRFSAERTGGSVSTLTIQRTQQEDSAVYLCASSPRAGPGYTFGSGTRLTVV.

This clone appeared a few times. The CDR3 extends 3 residues past the end of the read, so its final part is completed from the germline J gene. The chain joins TRBV2 to TRBJ1-2; maybe TRBD1 (6 bases). V was pared by 6 bases and J by 5 bases, with 13 bases between. This CDR3 has 13 amino acids. The V gene's germline CDR1 is SNHLY and CDR2 FYNNEI. CDR3 DNA (partial): TGTGCCAGCAGCGCAGGGGAGAGGTATGGC. Protein sequence: CASSAGERYG. The full CDR3 is CASSAGERYGYTF.

A note on this clone: The read comes to an end 3 residues before the CDR3 does, leaving the germline J gene to fill in the end. The chain employs TRBV19 and TRBJ2-7; 7 positions agree with TRBD1. The CDR3 runs 15 residues. V shed 5 bases and J 0 bases; nucleotides not matched to a gene: 7. The germline CDR1 and CDR2 sequences are LNHDA and SQIVND (reference sequence). The DNA read from the CDR3 is TGTGCCAGTAGTGAAGACAGGGTCGACTCCTACGAG. This gives the protein CASSEDRVDSYE. The entire CDR3 reads CASSEDRVDSYEQYF.

About this clone: The CDR3 is cut off 3 residues early in the read; its end comes from the germline J gene. The V call is TRBV19, the J call TRBJ2-7, with TRBD2 identical over 8 bases. The CDR3 covers 16 residues. Losses at the gene ends were 5 bases for V and 0 bases for J; bases not matched to a gene: 9. The V gene's germline CDR1 is LNHDA and CDR2 SQIVND (reference sequence). The sequenced CDR3 bases are TGTGCCAGTAGTCTGAAGGGGAGCGGGAGCTCCTACGAG. This encodes CASSLKGSGSSYE. The complete CDR3 sequence is CASSLKGSGSSYEQYF.

In the case of this clone: Read sequence stops 3 residues before the CDR3 end, and the germline J gene provides the missing end. The chain joins TRBV30 to TRBJ1-6; no firm D call. The CDR3 extends over 12 amino acids. Between the trimmed V and J ends, which lost 3 bases and 6 bases, there was a span of 6 bases. CDR1 and CDR2 (germline): GTSNPN, SVGIG (reference sequence). The DNA read from the CDR3 is TGTGCCTGGAGGGGCAGTAATTCACCC. Translation gives CAWRGSNSP. The whole CDR3 protein reads CAWRGSNSPLHF. Full variable domain (missing parts from reference TRBV30 and TRBJ1-6): SQTIHQWPATLVQPVGSPLSLECTVEGTSNPNLYWYRQAAGRGLQLLFYSVGIGQISSEVPQNLSASRPQDRQFILSSKKLLLSDSGFYLCAWRGSNSPLHFGNGTRLTVT.

This clone came up a few times. The CDR3 is CAWSVKPGTSGSYEQYF. The DNA read from the CDR3 is TGTGCCTGGAGTGTAAAACCCGGGACTAGCGGCTCCTACGAG. The rearrangement links TRBV30 to TRBJ2-7, with TRBD2 matching over 11 bases. The CDR3 end lies 3 residues beyond the end of the read and is filled in from the germline J gene. Germline lookup yields CDR1 GTSNPN and CDR2 SVGIG (reference sequence). The CDR3 is made up of 17 amino acids. The trim removed 0 bases at V and 0 bases at J, leaving 7 bases unmatched.

This clone occurred a few times. The read falls 3 residues short of the CDR3 end, and the missing part is taken from the germline J gene. The chain recombines TRBV19 with TRBJ2-7; weak D call: TRBD2 (6 bases). In germline, CDR1 is LNHDA, CDR2 SQIVND (reference sequence). The CDR3 sequence is 16 residues long. V was shortened by 6 bases and J by 6 bases, with 24 bases between the two germline ends. The CDR3 sequence: CASRRSQRAGSSEQYF. The DNA read from the CDR3 is TGTGCCAGTAGGAGAAGCCAGCGGGCGGGTTCGAGCGAG.

This clone came up a few times. With the read ending 3 residues before the CDR3 end, the germline J gene is used to fill in that end. The rearrangement uses TRBV2 and TRBJ1-5; TRBD1 matches 7 bases. V was pared by 6 bases and J by 3 bases, with 8 bases of the junction left unmatched. Germline values: CDR1 SNHLY, CDR2 FYNNEI. The CDR3 sequence is 15 residues long. The CDR3 here is CASRDQTGNNQPQHF. The DNA read from the CDR3 is TGTGCCAGCAGGGACCAGACAGGGAACAATCAGCCC.

This clone was picked up a small number of times. The read gets to within 3 residues of the CDR3 end, and the germline J gene fills in the rest. The genes are TRBV2 and TRBJ2-1, with D perhaps being TRBD1 or TRBD2 (7 bases each). Deletions cut 4 bases from V and 4 bases from J, with 17 bases between. This CDR3 contains 16 residues. Germline-derived CDR1 and CDR2 are SNHLY and FYNNEI. The covered CDR3 bases are TGTGCCAGCAGTGTTGGGAGGGGGCCCTCATACAATGAG. Protein product: CASSVGRGPSYNE. The entire CDR3 is CASSVGRGPSYNEQFF.

This clone was detected a few times. The CDR3 is cut off 3 residues early in the read; its end comes from the germline J gene. The chain recombines TRBV7-9 with TRBJ2-7; a weak D match, TRBD1 (6 bases). V lost 5 bases and J 0 bases, leaving 14 bases between the germline ends. Germline V gene lookup returns CDR1 SEHNR and CDR2 FQNEAQ (reference sequence). CDR3 size: 15 residues. The CDR3 is CASSPSRGSSYEQYF. The CDR3 DNA, read in part, is TGTGCCAGCAGCCCGAGCAGGGGAAGCTCCTACGAG.

Comments on this clone: The read finishes 3 residues shy of the CDR3 end, and the germline J gene is used to complete it. The chain links TRBV7-6 to TRBJ1-4, with 11 bases matching TRBD1. The CDR3 is 16 residues long. Per germline, CDR1 SGHVS and CDR2 FNYEAQ. The junction had 10 bases not matched to a gene; V was cut back by 5 bases and J by 8 bases. The sequenced part of the CDR3 DNA is TGTGCCAGCAGCCCTGGACAGGGGGCGCCTGTAGAAAAA. Translating gives CASSPGQGAPVEK. The whole CDR3 protein is CASSPGQGAPVEKLFF.